A single sample is the source of the 28 T cell receptor beta chains below, sequenced in a study of cytomegalovirus exposure and HLA in healthy donors. 60 Vbeta and 13 Jbeta primers were used in PCR. Using immunoSEQ multiplex PCR, the repertoire was profiled, and TCRdb retains in-frame clones only, with some absent. The data show 120,000 to 150,000 clones, 65% to 75% seen once. The specimen was PBMCs. These receptors were obtained from a man aged 55 to 70 in good health and CMV-seronegative.

The rearrangement links TRBV28 to TRBJ1-1; D is unresolved. The CDR3 covers 12 residues. The V end lost 2 bases, the J end lost 5 bases, and 6 bases lay between the germline ends. The germline V gene has CDR1 MDHEN and CDR2 SYDVKM. CDR3: CASSLIVTEAFF. The CDR3 coding sequence is TGTGCCAGCAGTTTAATCGTAACTGAAGCTTTCTTT.

The V gene is TRBV5-8, the J gene TRBJ2-7; 9 nucleotides match TRBD2. Germline trimming cut 0 bases from V and 6 bases from J; bases unmatched to any gene: 10. This CDR3 comprises 16 residues. Germline V CDR1 and CDR2: SGHTS, YDEGEE. The DNA of the CDR3 is TGTGCCAGCAGCTTGGTTGTGACTAGCGGCGCCTCCGAGCAGTACTTC. It encodes CASSLVVTSGASEQYF.

The CDR3 nucleotides are TGTGCCAGCAGTCAAGACCCGGGACACCTGAACACTGAAGCTTTCTTT. Translation gives CASSQDPGHLNTEAFF. The V and J genes are TRBV27 and TRBJ1-1, with a weak D call TRBD1 (6 bases). The V end lost 5 bases, the J end lost 0 bases, and 16 bases lay between the germline ends. Germline-derived CDR1 and CDR2 are MNHEY and SMNVEV (reference sequence). CDR3 size: 16 residues.

The chain employs TRBV18 and TRBJ1-1; D is possibly TRBD1 (6 bases). Trimming cost V 6 bases and J 3 bases, with 17 bases left between them. This CDR3 comprises 15 residues. Germline values: CDR1 KGHSH, CDR2 LQKENI. The CDR3, as DNA: TGTGCCAGCTCGCCCCGACAGGTCGCTCACACTGAAGCTTTCTTT. Translated, it gives CASSPRQVAHTEAFF.

V gene TRBV7-9 combines with J gene TRBJ1-1; no clear D. Trimming removed 6 bases at V and 7 bases at J, with 12 bases between. The CDR3 totals 12 residues. Germline loops: CDR1 SEHNR, CDR2 FQNEAQ (reference sequence). CDR3 amino acids: CASRSTEIEAFF. The CDR3 coding sequence is TGTGCCAGCAGGTCAACTGAGATTGAAGCTTTCTTT.

The chain joins TRBV5-1 to TRBJ1-1, with D uncertain. CDR3 size: 16 residues. V lost 1 base to trimming and J lost 1 base, with 14 bases between them. The germline V gene has CDR1 SGHRS and CDR2 YFSETQ. CDR3 sequence: CASSLTSEWSNTEAFF. DNA for the CDR3: TGCGCCAGCAGCTTGACGTCGGAGTGGTCGAACACTGAAGCTTTCTTT.

The rearrangement uses TRBV7-3 and TRBJ2-2; the match to TRBD2 covers 7 bases. The CDR3 length is 15 residues. V shed 4 bases and J 3 bases; nucleotides not matched to a gene: 5. From germline, CDR1 is SGHTA and CDR2 FQGTGA. CDR3 region: CASSWTSGDTGELFF. CDR3 DNA: TGTGCCAGCAGCTGGACTAGTGGGGACACCGGGGAGCTGTTTTTT.

The chain is built from TRBV7-9 and TRBJ1-4; D is ambiguous. This CDR3 has 14 residues. V lost 1 base, J lost 8 bases, and 11 bases lay in between. Germline CDR1 SEHNR, CDR2 FQNEAQ (reference sequence). CDR3: CASSLGGADEKLFF. Written as DNA, the CDR3 is TGTGCCAGCAGCTTAGGCGGCGCAGACGAAAAACTGTTTTTT.

The V gene is TRBV5-4, the J gene TRBJ1-1, with 10 bases identical to TRBD1. The CDR3 spans 16 residues. Trimming at V came to 4 bases and at J to 7 bases, leaving 13 bases not matched to a gene. Germline CDR1 is SGHNT and CDR2 is YYREEE (reference sequence). The CDR3 is CASSPKAGQGLGEAFF. For the CDR3, the DNA is TGTGCCAGCAGCCCCAAGGCGGGACAGGGGTTAGGTGAAGCTTTCTTT.

The chain uses TRBV5-1 and TRBJ2-7, with D possibly being TRBD2 (5 bases). The CDR3 runs to 13 residues. Per the germline V gene, CDR1 is SGHRS and CDR2 is YFSETQ. With 2 bases removed from V and 4 bases from J, the gap between germline ends came to 10 bases. The CDR3 sequence: CASSLRTGYEQYF. The CDR3 DNA reads TGCGCCAGCAGCTTACGGACGGGATACGAGCAGTACTTC.

This clone showed up just a few times. V gene TRBV10-2 combines with J gene TRBJ2-1, with D perhaps TRBD2 (6 bases). CDR3 size: 15 residues. The V gene lost 2 bases and the J gene lost 5 bases, with 13 bases spanning the gap. Germline V gives CDR1 WSHSY, CDR2 SAAADI. As DNA, the CDR3 is TGCGCCAGCAGTGAGGACGGAGGGCTACACAATGAGCAGTTCTTC. Translating it yields CASSEDGGLHNEQFF.

This chain joins TRBV5-6 and TRBJ2-2; 8 bases are a match to TRBD1. CDR1 and CDR2 from the germline V gene are SGHDT and YYEEEE. V shed 1 base, J shed 2 bases, and the junction held 7 bases outside the gene matches. The CDR3 is 17 amino acids. This CDR3 reads CASSLRRTGSNTGELFF. The CDR3 nucleotides read TGTGCCAGCAGCTTGAGACGGACAGGGTCCAACACCGGGGAGCTGTTTTTT.

This chain joins TRBV6-1 and TRBJ1-5; maybe TRBD1 (5 bases). The CDR3 runs to 14 residues. CDR1 MNHNS and CDR2 SASEGT come from the germline V gene. Deletions cut 8 bases from V and 4 bases from J, with 15 bases between. The CDR3 is CASGVQGSNQPQHF. DNA for the CDR3: TGTGCCAGCGGCGTTCAGGGTAGTAATCAGCCCCAGCATTTT.

V usage is TRBV9 and J usage is TRBJ1-2, with D hard to call. Germline CDR1 and CDR2: SGDLS and YYNGEE. The CDR3 sequence is 12 residues long. Trimming took off 0 bases at V and 5 bases at J, with 5 bases between the two ends. The CDR3 DNA follows: TGTGCCAGCAGCGTAGGAGGATATGGCTACACCTTC. Translation gives CASSVGGYGYTF.

This clone was observed once. The chain joins TRBV15 to TRBJ2-6; 9 nucleotides align to TRBD1. This CDR3 has 18 amino acids. V trimming: 4 bases; J trimming: 3 bases; junction bases outside the gene matches: 10. CDR1 LNHNV and CDR2 YYDKDF come from the germline V gene (reference sequence). In DNA, the CDR3 is TGTGCCACCAGCACGGGGGACAGGGCTCACCTTGGGGCCAACGTCCTGACTTTC. Protein sequence: CATSTGDRAHLGANVLTF.

The V and J genes are TRBV5-1 and TRBJ1-2; D uncertain. This CDR3 is 15 amino acids long. Trimming removed 0 bases from V and 8 bases from J, with 17 bases in between. The germline CDR1 and CDR2 sequences are SGHRS and YFSETQ. The CDR3 DNA sequence: TGCGCCAGCAGCTTGGCCGATGGCGGGCCGGGAGGCTACACCTTC. Translated, it gives CASSLADGGPGGYTF.

The chain couples TRBV29-1 to TRBJ2-1, with 13 positions matching TRBD2. The CDR3 is 16 amino acids. V lost 6 bases, J lost 7 bases, and 12 bases stayed unmatched. Germline assignment: CDR1 SQVTM and CDR2 ANQGSEA. The CDR3, as DNA: TGCAGCGTCCGGGGGACGGGACTAGCGGGGAATAATGAGCAGTTCTTC. Translated, it gives CSVRGTGLAGNNEQFF.

The chain employs TRBV5-6 and TRBJ2-3, with 9 bases matching TRBD2. The CDR3 is 16 residues long. Germline lookup yields CDR1 SGHDT and CDR2 YYEEEE. V was pared by 5 bases and J by 9 bases, with 16 bases of the junction left unmatched. The CDR3 DNA follows: TGTGCCAGCAGTTCCCCTCACTCAGCGGGAGGTCCCACGCAGTATTTT. Residues: CASSSPHSAGGPTQYF.

This clone was recorded a few times. V usage is TRBV7-8 and J usage is TRBJ2-1; D might be TRBD2 (6 bases). Germline V gene sequence: CDR1 SGHVS, CDR2 FQNEAQ. This CDR3 has 13 residues. With 4 bases removed from V and 9 bases from J, the gap between germline ends came to 13 bases. The CDR3 protein is CASSSTLGGEQFF. As DNA, the CDR3 is TGTGCCAGCAGCTCAACCCTCGGGGGTGAGCAGTTCTTC.

The gene calls are TRBV7-9 and TRBJ1-1; D call uncertain. Trimming pared 5 bases from V and 5 bases from J, leaving 18 bases between. CDR3 length: 15 amino acids. CDR1 is SEHNR and CDR2 is FQNEAQ in the germline V gene (reference sequence). CDR3 protein: CASSRSDTPGTEAFF. For the CDR3, the DNA is TGTGCCAGCAGCCGGTCAGACACCCCGGGGACTGAAGCTTTCTTT.

This clone was seen a few times. This chain connects TRBV7-9 to TRBJ1-1; maybe TRBD1 (6 bases). V gave up 10 bases and J gave up 0 bases, with 15 bases separating them. From germline, CDR1 is SEHNR and CDR2 FQNEAQ (reference sequence). The CDR3 sequence is 14 residues long. The CDR3 nucleotides are TGTGCCACGCCAGGGGCAGGGTTGAACACTGAAGCTTTCTTT. It translates to CATPGAGLNTEAFF.

The rearrangement joins TRBV30 to TRBJ1-1; D is uncertain. The CDR3 extends over 15 amino acids. Germline CDR1 is GTSNPN and CDR2 is SVGIG (reference sequence). Trimming left V 0 bases short and J 2 bases short, with 13 bases between. The CDR3 region is CAWSVLSTANTEAFF. CDR3 nucleotide sequence: TGTGCCTGGAGTGTACTTTCAACAGCCAACACTGAAGCTTTCTTT. The full variable domain, its missing parts supplied by reference TRBV30 and TRBJ1-1, is SQTIHQWPATLVQPVGSPLSLECTVEGTSNPNLYWYRQAAGRGLQLLFYSVGIGQISSEVPQNLSASRPQDRQFILSSKKLLLSDSGFYLCAWSVLSTANTEAFFGQGTRLTVV.

The chain couples TRBV9 to TRBJ2-1, with TRBD2 matching over 9 bases. The CDR3 is 15 residues long. With 3 bases clipped from V and 3 bases from J, the junction kept 4 bases outside the gene matches. Germline-derived CDR1 and CDR2 are SGDLS and YYNGEE. The CDR3 DNA reads TGTGCCAGCAGCGCTAGCGGGACCCACTACAATGAGCAGTTCTTC. It translates to CASSASGTHYNEQFF.

The J gene is TRBJ2-5, the V gene TRBV9; a weak D match, TRBD1 (5 bases). The CDR3 has 18 residues. The germline V and J ends were trimmed by 2 bases and 5 bases, with 25 bases remaining between them. Germline V lookup: CDR1 SGDLS, CDR2 YYNGEE. CDR3 sequence reads: CASSVPSVQGVQDETQYF. DNA for the CDR3: TGTGCCAGCAGCGTCCCCTCCGTACAAGGGGTCCAGGATGAGACCCAGTACTTC.

V usage is TRBV29-1 and J usage is TRBJ2-7; D gene unclear. The germline gives CDR1 SQVTM, CDR2 ANQGSEA. The CDR3 totals 12 residues. V was trimmed by 6 bases and J by 0 bases, leaving 9 bases between them. The chain's CDR3 is CSVTTSSYEQYF. The CDR3 DNA sequence: TGCAGCGTCACGACAAGCTCCTACGAGCAGTACTTC.

The chain combines TRBV5-6 with TRBJ2-7; 7 bases are a match to TRBD1. This CDR3 spans 14 amino acids. The V gene's germline CDR1 is SGHDT and CDR2 YYEEEE. Trimming took 4 bases from V and 2 from J; bases not matched to a gene: 6. The chain's CDR3 is CASSTRTGPYEQYF. The CDR3 DNA is TGTGCCAGCAGCACCCGGACAGGACCCTACGAGCAGTACTTC.

The V and J genes are TRBV6-1 and TRBJ1-5; 9 bases align to TRBD1. This CDR3 region has 15 residues. V lost 5 bases and J lost 4; bases outside the gene matches: 6. Germline CDR1 is MNHNS and CDR2 is SASEGT. CDR3 region: CASSRTGASNQPQHF. The CDR3 DNA sequence: TGTGCCAGCAGTCGGACAGGGGCGAGTAATCAGCCCCAGCATTTT.

The rearrangement joins TRBV27 to TRBJ2-2; D unclear. The ends were cut back, 4 bases at V and 5 bases at J, with 5 bases in the middle. This CDR3 contains 12 residues. CDR1 and CDR2 from the germline V gene are MNHEY and SMNVEV (reference sequence). This CDR3 is CASSYSTGELFF. DNA for the CDR3: TGTGCCAGCAGTTACAGTACCGGGGAGCTGTTTTTT.